This is a list of T cell receptor beta chains from one sample in a study of cytomegalovirus exposure and HLA in healthy donors. Here immunoSEQ multiplex PCR was the method, and the copy in TCRdb shows in-frame clones only, minus some. The repertoire holds approximately 99,000 clones, with around 80% as singletons. The sequenced sample was PBMCs. Receptor source: a man aged 35 to 55 in good health and CMV-seropositive. CDR3s include the opening cysteine and the closing phenylalanine or tryptophan. D genes are given only for firm matches.

TRBJ2-3 - TRBV7-3 TGTGCCAGCCAGGGTGCAAACACAGATACGCAGTATTTT CASQGANTDTQYF
TRBJ2-7 TRBD2 TRBV11-2 TGTGCCAGCAGTCAAACTAGCGCAATATCCGAGCAGTACTTC CASSQTSAISEQYF
TRBJ2-7 - TRBV5-1 TGCGCCAGCAGCCAGGCCGCGGGACAGCGGTACGAGCAGTACTTC CASSQAAGQRYEQYF
TRBJ1-5 - TRBV28 TGTGCCAGCAGTTTATGGAGACAGAGAAATCAGCCCCAGCATTTT CASSLWRQRNQPQHF
TRBJ1-6 TRBD1 TRBV6-5 TGTGCCAGCAGAGGACAGGGGGCCTTCTCACCCCTCCACTTT CASRGQGAFSPLHF
TRBJ2-7 TRBD1 TRBV18 TGTGCCAGCTCACTCGGACAGGGCTACGAGCAGTACTTC CASSLGQGYEQYF
TRBJ2-1 - TRBV2 TGTGCCAGCAGTGACGAGAATTCCAATGAGCAGTTCTTC CASSDENSNEQFF
TRBJ1-1 TRBD1 TRBV30 TGTGCCTGGCGGACAGGGGGGACTGAAGCTTTCTTT CAWRTGGTEAFF
TRBJ1-3 TRBD1 TRBV5-8 TGCGCCAGCAAATACAGGGGGTATGGAAACACCATATATTTT CASKYRGYGNTIYF
TRBJ2-2 - TRBV18 TGTGCCAGCTCGCTAGTCGCCGGGGAGCTGTTTTTT CASSLVAGELFF
TRBJ1-6 TRBD1 TRBV11-2 TGTGCCAGCGGAGGGACAGGGTATTCACCCCTCCACTTT CASGGTGYSPLHF